This is a list of T cell receptor beta chains from one sample in a study of cytotoxic CD8 clonotypes in ibrutinib-treated CLL. Only in-frame clones appear in the TCRdb table, and some are missing; sequencing was by immunoSEQ multiplex PCR. The sample contains 15,000 to 20,000 clones, 65% to 70% of which appear only once. The specimen comprised PBMCs, sampled before ibrutinib treatment. These receptors all come from a human donor with chronic lymphocytic leukemia. Both conserved end residues are part of each CDR3. Fields, in order: J gene, V gene, CDR3 protein.

TRBJ1-5 | TRBV7-8 | CASSLGDQPQHF
TRBJ2-4 | TRBV9 | CASSVGLAKNIQYF
TRBJ2-3 | TRBV9 | CASSVATYSGDTQYF
TRBJ1-3 | TRBV7-3 | CAGERAAGNTIYF
TRBJ2-2 | TRBV7-8 | CASSLPTVGTGELFF
TRBJ1-4 | TRBV10-3 | CAISGGHLATNEKLFF
TRBJ2-2 | TRBV7-9 | CASSLTGELFF
TRBJ1-4 | TRBV19 | CASSSTAATTNEKLFF
TRBJ2-5 | TRBV10-3 | CAIRQGLAGWETQYF
TRBJ2-1 | TRBV7-2 | CSSTSYNEQFF
TRBJ2-3 | TRBV6-1 | CASRASSTDTQYF
TRBJ1-1 | TRBV18 | CASSLTQGEMNTEAFF
TRBJ1-2 | TRBV7-9 | CASSYGGGGYTF
TRBJ1-2 | TRBV6-1 | CATGDRGSLGTF
TRBJ2-5 | TRBV14 | CASSPVGGGGETQYF
TRBJ1-2 | TRBV5-8 | CASSQDSEGYTF
TRBJ2-2 | TRBV7-7 | CASSLTTAVAGELFF
TRBJ2-3 | TRBV4-3 | CASSQDLQVDTQYF
TRBJ2-3 | TRBV28 | CASSPQRGGQGTDTQYF
TRBJ2-5 | TRBV7-9 | CASSRTGGRETQYF
TRBJ1-1 | TRBV7-8 | CASSLVWGTEAFF
TRBJ1-2 | TRBV19 | CASSRSGQGDYYGYTF
TRBJ2-2 | TRBV7-3 | CASSKTGTTGELFF
TRBJ2-7 | TRBV4-3 | CASSQDLRAYYEQYF
TRBJ2-7 | TRBV30 | CAWSVGTLYEQYF
TRBJ2-3 | TRBV7-9 | CASSLGLAGGGDTQYF
TRBJ2-1 | TRBV4-1 | CASSQGASGTSYNEQFF
TRBJ2-5 | TRBV11-2 | CASSPGTRVQETQYF
TRBJ2-1 | TRBV7-9 | CASSLATSPYNEQFF
TRBJ2-3 | TRBV5-6 | CASGGANTDTQYF
TRBJ1-2 | TRBV27 | CASSLSQGADGYTF
TRBJ2-7 | TRBV7-2 | CASSLTQASSYEQYF
TRBJ1-2 | TRBV6-5 | CASRGLNYGYTF
TRBJ2-2 | TRBV7-3 | CASTSGASTGELFF
TRBJ1-4 | TRBV11-3 | CASSANLGQVGEKLFF
TRBJ2-7 | TRBV25-1 | CASSDPRGASYEQYF
TRBJ1-2 | TRBV5-6 | CASSFAGNYGYTF
TRBJ2-3 | TRBV19 | CASSDRVTDTQYF
TRBJ1-2 | TRBV5-1 | CASSWGTTYGYTF
TRBJ1-2 | TRBV2 | CASTSPRGNREYGYTF
TRBJ2-1 | TRBV5-1 | CASSPPSYNEQFF
TRBJ1-2 | TRBV29-1 | CSAGDRGQGYTF
TRBJ2-7 | TRBV30 | CAWSVTQWPSYEQYF
TRBJ2-3 | TRBV19 | CASSTFYDTSYTTDTQYF
TRBJ1-5 | TRBV19 | CASSIGTANNQPQHF
TRBJ2-7 | TRBV7-9 | CASSEGQAYEQYF
TRBJ1-2 | TRBV7-8 | CASSGPLDRYNYGYTF
TRBJ2-5 | TRBV4-3 | CASSQDPGIDFRETQYF
TRBJ2-7 | TRBV5-1 | CASSSGLAPYEQYF